This T cell receptor beta chain stems from a study of human T cells and chemical hapten exposure. Background on the study: Variability of per-sample TCR yields stemmed mainly from small differences in pooled library volume.

It was from unfractionated whole blood that total RNA was extracted. Individual cDNA molecules received unique molecular identifiers in the library. Original methodology: A per-sample median of about 100,000 TCRs was observed, with counts ranging from about 23,224 to 700,000. TCRdb reprocessed the 5' RACE reads with MiXCR, giving one entry per CDR3 protein. The V and J calls come from TCRdb's annotation, not from the publication. Of more than 75,000 distinct CDR3 sequences listed, roughly 15% are singletons. V dropped 2 bases and J dropped 4 bases, with 11 bases sitting between them. Germline lookup yields CDR1 SGHTA and CDR2 FQGNSA. The CDR3 has 14 residues.

The rearrangement uses TRBV7-2 and TRBJ1-1; D gene unclear. The TCR was taken from a female donor in good health. The CDR3 nucleotides are TGTGCCAGCAGCTTACAGGTCCTATTCACTGAAGCTTTCTTT. This codes for CASSLQVLFTEAFF.